Listed below are T cell receptor beta chains from one sample, sequenced in a study of cytomegalovirus exposure and HLA in healthy donors. The repertoire was sequenced with immunoSEQ multiplex PCR; TCRdb's copy has only in-frame clones and lacks some. The sample shows about 93,000 clones, roughly four fifths of them seen only once. Specimen: PBMCs. These receptors came from a man aged 45-60 years in good health and CMV-seronegative. Both conserved end residues are part of each CDR3. A D gene is named only where the DNA matches it firmly. Clone sizes are given selectively: once, few, many, or a class where the clone is expanded.

D	size	V	J	DNA	CDR3
-	few	TRBV15	TRBJ2-2	TGTGCCACCAGACCCACACGGCCAGGGGCGGGCACCGGGGAGCTGTTTTTT	CATRPTRPGAGTGELFF
TRBD1	-	TRBV27	TRBJ2-7	TGTGCCAGCAGTTTAGCGGGCATGGGACAGGTGAACGAGCAGTACTTC	CASSLAGMGQVNEQYF
TRBD1	once	TRBV15	TRBJ2-2	TGTGCCACCAGCAGCGCAGGACAGGGCGGGGAGCTGTTTTTT	CATSSAGQGGELFF
TRBD1	-	TRBV7-8	TRBJ1-5	TGTGCCAGCAGCTCCGGACAGGGAGGGGATCAGCCCCAGCATTTT	CASSSGQGGDQPQHF
TRBD2	-	TRBV9	TRBJ2-5	TGTGCCAGCAGCGTAGGTAACGGGAGGGCAGAGACCCAGTACTTC	CASSVGNGRAETQYF
TRBD2	-	TRBV7-9	TRBJ2-1	TGTGCCAGCAGCTTTACTAGCGGGCGGAACAGCCGAGCGAACAATGAGCAGTTCTTC	CASSFTSGRNSRANNEQFF
TRBD1	-	TRBV7-9	TRBJ1-2	TGTGCCAGCAGCTCAACCGACAGGGCCGGGGGCTACACCTTC	CASSSTDRAGGYTF
TRBD2	-	TRBV6-6	TRBJ2-1	TGTGCCAGCAGTTACGACAGCGGGGGCTACAATGAGCAGTTCTTC	CASSYDSGGYNEQFF
-	-	TRBV27	TRBJ1-1	TGTGCCAGCAGCCGTACCCCAGGGGATTACGACACTGAAGCTTTCTTT	CASSRTPGDYDTEAFF
TRBD1	-	TRBV7-2	TRBJ1-1	TGTGCCAGCAATAAACAGGACAGGACGATTGGGACTGAAGCTTTCTTT	CASNKQDRTIGTEAFF
-	-	TRBV4-1	TRBJ1-4	TGCGCCAGCAGCCACGGACAGAAGGTCAATGAAAAACTGTTTTTT	CASSHGQKVNEKLFF
-	once	TRBV19	TRBJ2-2	TGTGCCAGTAGGCGAGGCGGGGACACCGGGGAGCTGTTTTTT	CASRRGGDTGELFF
-	few	TRBV6-5	TRBJ2-2	TGTGCCAGCATTAGAAGAGGGAGGACCGGGGAGCTGTTTTTT	CASIRRGRTGELFF
-	-	TRBV5-4	TRBJ1-2	TGTGCCAGCAACGAGCAGGGGTCTTACGGTGGCTACACCTTC	CASNEQGSYGGYTF
TRBD1	-	TRBV20-1	TRBJ2-7	TGCAGTGCTACGGGACAGGACGAGCAGTACTTC	CSATGQDEQYF
-	few	TRBV4-3	TRBJ2-7	TGCGCCAGCAGCCAAGACTTTACGGGAATGGACGAGCAGTACTTC	CASSQDFTGMDEQYF
-	-	TRBV30	TRBJ2-1	TGTGCCTGGAATCGCCCGGGTGAGCAGTTCTTC	CAWNRPGEQFF
-	few	TRBV6-1	TRBJ1-2	TGTGCCAGCAGTGAAGCGGAAACAGCTAACTATGGCTACACCTTC	CASSEAETANYGYTF
TRBD1	-	TRBV4-3	TRBJ2-7	TGCGCCAGCAGCCAAGAGCTGACAGGGGGTTCCTACGAGCAGTACTTC	CASSQELTGGSYEQYF
TRBD1	-	TRBV7-9	TRBJ1-2	TGTGCCAGCAGCTTAGTTGGGACAGCAATCGATGGCTACACCTTC	CASSLVGTAIDGYTF
-	-	TRBV4-2	TRBJ2-6	TGTGCCAGCAGCCAAGAGGCCCACGTCGCGGCCGCTGGGGCCAACGTCCTGACTTTC	CASSQEAHVAAAGANVLTF
TRBD1	-	TRBV27	TRBJ2-1	TGTGCCAGCAGTTTGGACAGGCCAGCGAGGGGTTACAATGAGCAGTTCTTC	CASSLDRPARGYNEQFF
-	once	TRBV5-4	TRBJ2-1	TGTGCCAGCAGCTTGCGCGGCACTAGCTCCTACAATGAGCAGTTCTTC	CASSLRGTSSYNEQFF
TRBD2	-	TRBV9	TRBJ2-7	TGTGCCAGCAGCGTATCGGCGGGGGGCGCCTACGAGCAGTACTTC	CASSVSAGGAYEQYF
-	-	TRBV30	TRBJ2-7	TGTGCCTGGAGCGGGTTCGACTACGAGCAGTACTTC	CAWSGFDYEQYF
TRBD2	-	TRBV7-9	TRBJ2-3	TGTGCCAGCAGCTTTTCTAGCGGGGAAACAGATACGCAGTATTTT	CASSFSSGETDTQYF
TRBD2	-	TRBV5-1	TRBJ2-7	TGCGCCAGCAGCCGTGGAGGGACTAGCGTCTCCTACGAGCAGTACTTC	CASSRGGTSVSYEQYF
-	few	TRBV9	TRBJ1-4	TGTGCCAGCAGCCTAGCAGCAGGGCCTAATGAAAAACTGTTTTTT	CASSLAAGPNEKLFF
-	-	TRBV7-9	TRBJ1-2	TGTGCCAGCAGCTTAGCGGCAGATTTACGCTATGGCTACACCTTC	CASSLAADLRYGYTF
TRBD2	-	TRBV28	TRBJ2-2	TGTGCCAGTGGGACTAGCGGATTCACCGGGGAGCTGTTTTTT	CASGTSGFTGELFF
TRBD2	-	TRBV9	TRBJ2-3	TGTGCCAGCAGCGCCGGGACTAGCGGAACAATTAGCACAGATACGCAGTATTTT	CASSAGTSGTISTDTQYF
-	few	TRBV18	TRBJ2-1	TGTGCCAGCTCACCGAGTATGAGGAATGAGCAGTTCTTC	CASSPSMRNEQFF
-	-	TRBV27	TRBJ2-1	TGTGCCAGCAGTTTGGCGGTGCGATCCTACAATGAGCAGTTCTTC	CASSLAVRSYNEQFF
-	-	TRBV25-1	TRBJ2-7	TGTGCCAGCAGTGAATATTTTCTCGGGCAGGGGCCCTACGAGCAGTACTTC	CASSEYFLGQGPYEQYF
TRBD2	-	TRBV18	TRBJ2-3	TGTGCCAGCTCACCATCAGCGGGAACAACAGATACGCAGTATTTT	CASSPSAGTTDTQYF
-	-	TRBV5-5	TRBJ1-1	TGTGCCAGCAGCTGGGCAGGGCCGAACACTGAAGCTTTCTTT	CASSWAGPNTEAFF
TRBD1	-	TRBV5-6	TRBJ1-4	TGTGCCAGCAGCTTGGTGACAGGGGGGAGTGAAAAACTGTTTTTT	CASSLVTGGSEKLFF
TRBD2	-	TRBV7-3	TRBJ2-3	TGTGCCAGCAGTTCCGGGGGGGGGAGGGATACGCAGTATTTT	CASSSGGGRDTQYF
TRBD1	-	TRBV7-2	TRBJ2-7	TGTGCCAGCAGCTTCTTGACAGGGGTCTCCTACGAGCAGTACTTC	CASSFLTGVSYEQYF
TRBD2	few	TRBV5-1	TRBJ2-2	TGCGCCAGCAGCTTGGTACTAGCGGGAGCGGGAGGCACCGGGGAGCTGTTTTTT	CASSLVLAGAGGTGELFF
TRBD1	-	TRBV16	TRBJ1-2	TGTGCCAGCAGCCAAGAGACAGGGGGACTCCATGGCTACACCTTC	CASSQETGGLHGYTF
TRBD1	once	TRBV18	TRBJ1-1	TGTGCCAGCTCACCCCAAAACAGGGGGGGCACTGAAGCTTTCTTT	CASSPQNRGGTEAFF
TRBD1	-	TRBV27	TRBJ2-7	TGTGCCAGCAGTTTATCTCCCGGGGTCAGGGGGGAGCAGTACTTC	CASSLSPGVRGEQYF
TRBD1	-	TRBV7-9	TRBJ2-7	TGTGCCAGCAGCTTCTCACGAGGGGGCAACGACGAGCAGTACTTC	CASSFSRGGNDEQYF
TRBD2	-	TRBV7-2	TRBJ2-5	TGTGCCAGCAGCCAGGGAGGGGTGGCATCTTATTGGGAGACCCAGTACTTC	CASSQGGVASYWETQYF
-	-	TRBV20-1	TRBJ2-5	TGCAGCGGACAGTTCCAAGAGACCCAGTACTTC	CSGQFQETQYF
TRBD1	-	TRBV30	TRBJ2-6	TGTGCCTCCTCAGACAGGGTGGGATCTGGGGCCAACGTCCTGACTTTC	CASSDRVGSGANVLTF
TRBD1	-	TRBV5-1	TRBJ1-1	TGCGCCAGCAGCTCAGCAGGGGGTCCGAAAGGAAACACTGAAGCTTTCTTT	CASSSAGGPKGNTEAFF
-	-	TRBV7-9	TRBJ1-1	TGTGCCAGCAGCTTAGGGTGGGGGCTGAACACTGAAGCTTTCTTT	CASSLGWGLNTEAFF
TRBD1	-	TRBV9	TRBJ1-4	TGTGCCAGCAGCGGAGGGACAGGGAGCGAAAAACTGTTTTTT	CASSGGTGSEKLFF
-	-	TRBV5-1	TRBJ2-1	TGCGCCAGCTGCCGGGAGTCTCTCTACAATGAGCAGTTCTTC	CASCRESLYNEQFF
TRBD1	-	TRBV29-1	TRBJ2-3	TGCAGCGTTGAAAGAGAACAGGGGGCGGGTACGCAGTATTTT	CSVEREQGAGTQYF
-	-	TRBV4-1	TRBJ2-4	TGCGCCAGCAGCCAAACAGGGTCGAACATTCAGTACTTC	CASSQTGSNIQYF